A single TCR beta chain is shown here with its context. Within one base of it there is no much larger clone, and no base qualities were kept. This entry belongs to a study of T cells after yellow fever vaccination (dated by TCRdb to about 2019). In the study overall: Memory subsets (EM, EMRA, CM and Tscm) were sorted on a BD FACS Aria III using CD3, CD45RA, CCR7 and CD95 staining. The SMART-Seq v4 Ultra Low Input RNA kit was used to prepare libraries from fractions with low cell numbers. Bulk TCR alpha and beta repertoires were sequenced longitudinally to track T-cell clones before and after primary and booster YFV17D yellow fever vaccination. The cohort comprised two healthy male donors, one aged 18 to 30 and one aged 30 to 40 years. Blood was drawn at multiple timepoints before and after primary and secondary immunization, with bulk PBMC replicates and cell subsets isolated. Sorting of memory subsets took place on days 0, 15 and 45 and at 18 months after primary vaccination, as well as on days 0, 15 and 45 after the 30-year booster. The investigation overall reported the following: In the sorted memory subsets on day 0, nearly all vaccine-responding clonotypes were below the level of detection. A small share of clonotypes occurred in both CD4 and CD8 compartments, likely arising from convergent recombination. Most clones expanded after primary vaccination were re-detected after the booster (almost 97% of CD4 and approximately 88% of CD8), suggesting broad memory maintenance. Computational filtering was required because FACS-sorted repertoires could contain abundant contaminating clonotypes from the bulk population. Compared with the primary T-cell response, the secondary T-cell response was weaker but faster, peaking on day 5 rather than day 15. The study included only two donors, which limits how far the findings can be generalized.

Including cysteine and phenylalanine, the CDR3 has 16 amino acids. The read is trimmed to its CDR3 DNA, 48 bases read in frame from base 1. The germline V end is reduced by 3 bases and the J end by 3 bases; junction bases left unmatched: 9. CDR1 and CDR2 are drawn from the germline V gene (reference sequence): LGHDT, YNNKEL. What this sample's treatment or condition label stands for: live attenuated yellow fever vaccine strain. A standard Ficoll-Paque protocol was used to isolate PBMCs from peripheral blood. The RNeasy Micro Kit was used to extract RNA from sorted memory subsets. TCR cDNA was synthesized by 5'RACE template switching, which introduced a universal primer site and unique molecular identifiers. Priming of cDNA synthesis was performed from both the TCR alpha and TCR beta constant segments. Library amplification used two PCR steps, and the second PCR step added sample barcodes and sequencing adapters. Sequencing of libraries was done on Illumina HiSeq 2500 (2x100 bp) or NovaSeq (2x150 bp). The authors' pipeline ran thus. Demultiplexing of reads and collapsing into UMI consensus sequences were performed with MIGEC, and V(D)J alignment was carried out with MiXCR. Using edgeR on replicate PBMC samples, clonotypes were called vaccine-responding if FDR was below 0.01 and the log2 fold change was above 5 up to day 15. Bulk clonotypes were assigned CD4 or CD8 identity according to which sequenced CD4 or CD8 repertoire held them at higher abundance. To estimate how each clone was distributed across memory phenotypes, clonotype frequencies in memory subsets were weighted by FACS-sorted cell numbers. In TCRdb, the public reads were trimmed at Q25 with fastp and aligned with MiXCR, with productive beta chains retained. A single entry per CDR3 protein holds the most common genes and DNA from its merged rows. The authors' filters were not applied to this entry. Recorded for this sample are around 30,000 distinct CDR3 sequences; about 6% of them occurred a single time. The top ten clonotypes cover about 25% of the sample.

The sequences come from PBMCs, either bulk or a sorted T-cell subset (CD4+, CD8+, memory, or dextramer-sorted; not recorded which), collected on the day of the yellow fever booster vaccination. This TCR was sampled from a man aged 30-40 years who received the YFV17D yellow fever vaccine. The chain uses TRBV3-1 and TRBJ2-7; 9 middle bases align to TRBD2. Here the CDR3 is given as CASSHSIAGDNYEQYF. The DNA sequence is TGTGCCAGCAGCCACTCCATAGCGGGAGACAACTACGAGCAGTACTTC.